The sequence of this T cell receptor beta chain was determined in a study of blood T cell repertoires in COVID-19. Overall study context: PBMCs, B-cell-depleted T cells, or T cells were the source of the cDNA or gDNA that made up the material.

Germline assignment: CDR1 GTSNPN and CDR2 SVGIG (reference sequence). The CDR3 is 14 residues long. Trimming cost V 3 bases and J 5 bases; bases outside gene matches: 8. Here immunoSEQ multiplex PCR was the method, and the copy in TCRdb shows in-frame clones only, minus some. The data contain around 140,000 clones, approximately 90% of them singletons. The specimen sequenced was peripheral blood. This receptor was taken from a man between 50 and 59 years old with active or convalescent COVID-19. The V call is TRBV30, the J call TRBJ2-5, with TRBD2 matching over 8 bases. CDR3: CAWRGLGEVETQYF. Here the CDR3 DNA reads TGTGCCTGGAGGGGACTAGGGGAGGTGGAGACCCAGTACTTC. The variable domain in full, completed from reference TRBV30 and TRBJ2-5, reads SQTIHQWPATLVQPVGSPLSLECTVEGTSNPNLYWYRQAAGRGLQLLFYSVGIGQISSEVPQNLSASRPQDRQFILSSKKLLLSDSGFYLCAWRGLGEVETQYFGPGTRLLVL.